Listed below are T cell receptor beta chains from one sample, sequenced in a study of cytomegalovirus exposure and HLA in healthy donors. Assay: immunoSEQ multiplex PCR; the TCRdb copy retains only in-frame clones and omits some. The table records fewer than 200,000 clones, around 83% of them present only once. Sequencing used PBMCs. The source is a girl under 10 years old in good health and CMV-seropositive. CDR3s include the opening cysteine and the closing phenylalanine or tryptophan. D genes are given only for firm matches.

d_call	j_call	v_call	cdr3_length	cdr3_aa
TRBD2	TRBJ2-5	TRBV5-5	17	CASSLMLGPAGGETQYF
TRBD2	TRBJ2-7	TRBV4-1	16	CASSPGLAGGFYEQYF
NA	TRBJ1-5	TRBV27	16	CASRPFRGALNQPQHF
NA	TRBJ1-2	TRBV19	15	CASSSGGTGIFGYTF
TRBD2	TRBJ2-3	TRBV5-6	17	CASSPIGLAGATDTQYF
NA	TRBJ2-2	TRBV6-5	13	CASSYSSTGELFF
NA	TRBJ2-1	TRBV19	15	CASRSAGSSYNEQFF
NA	TRBJ2-1	TRBV5-4	15	CASSLDPTGYNEQFF
TRBD1	TRBJ2-7	TRBV5-1	14	CASSSDRGSDEQYF
NA	TRBJ1-2	TRBV4-2	16	CASSQETSGRGYGYTF
NA	TRBJ2-1	TRBV5-1	14	CASSERAGVDEQFF
NA	TRBJ1-6	TRBV2	12	CASSVDNGPLHF
NA	TRBJ2-1	TRBV11-3	15	CASSLDGSPYNEQFF
NA	TRBJ2-7	TRBV15	15	CATSRGPGDSYEQYF
NA	TRBJ1-1	TRBV30	13	CAWSVELNTEAFF
NA	TRBJ1-1	TRBV7-9	15	CASSPSRGGNTEAFF
TRBD2	TRBJ2-1	TRBV5-1	19	CASSLVQVTGTSGYNEQFF
NA	TRBJ1-4	TRBV2	15	CASSRVRGHNEKLFF
NA	TRBJ1-3	TRBV4-1	17	CASSRGSPRGSGNTIYF
TRBD1	TRBJ2-1	TRBV4-1	15	CASIRTGGQSNEQFF
NA	TRBJ2-1	TRBV28	18	CASSYNPRGREGRNEQFF
TRBD1	TRBJ2-2	TRBV19	17	CASSVPGTGGYTGELFF
TRBD1	TRBJ1-2	TRBV2	15	CASSEEQGDLYGYTF
TRBD2	TRBJ2-7	TRBV5-1	14	CASRGSGGAEEQYF
NA	TRBJ2-7	TRBV2	14	CASTIQRATYEQYF
TRBD1	TRBJ1-2	TRBV29-1	14	CSVETGTGGYGYTF
TRBD1	TRBJ1-2	TRBV2	14	CASSDRGMDYGYTF
TRBD1	TRBJ1-2	TRBV19	13	CASRPGGRNGYTF
NA	TRBJ2-3	TRBV27	14	CASTERSSTDTQYF
NA	TRBJ2-7	TRBV2	11	CASNIGDEQYF
NA	TRBJ2-3	TRBV27	13	CASSGRNTDTQYF
NA	TRBJ2-3	TRBV7-2	17	CASSLGGQGISTDTQYF
TRBD1	TRBJ2-1	TRBV5-1	20	CATLAQLRQGAIPSYNEQFF
NA	TRBJ2-3	TRBV5-1	15	CASSLGGLSTDTQYF
TRBD2	TRBJ2-7	TRBV7-2	14	CASSLDGGAYEQYF
NA	TRBJ1-2	TRBV27	10	CANKIYGYTF
NA	TRBJ1-5	TRBV4-1	15	CASSPTEYSNQPQHF
NA	TRBJ2-7	TRBV5-8	14	CASSLVGWSYEQYF
NA	TRBJ2-3	TRBV5-1	15	CASSLVGAPTDTQYF
NA	TRBJ2-1	TRBV10-3	14	CAIGGRGNYNEQFF
NA	TRBJ1-2	TRBV10-3	14	CAISVDSDGGGYTF
TRBD2	TRBJ2-7	TRBV9	15	CASSVGNQAGNEQYF
NA	TRBJ2-3	TRBV7-9	14	CASSFFSLTDTQYF
NA	TRBJ2-7	TRBV2	13	CASSDLRVHEQYF
TRBD1	TRBJ1-1	TRBV6-1	14	CASITGTGGSEAFF
TRBD2	TRBJ2-5	TRBV5-8	13	CASSLWGGETQYF
NA	TRBJ2-1	TRBV7-3	15	CASSPTGGGNNEQFF
NA	TRBJ2-3	TRBV5-5	14	CASAGHPSTDTQYF
NA	TRBJ1-2	TRBV28	15	CASSFPTLDSYGYTF
TRBD2	TRBJ2-5	TRBV19	14	CASGGLAGQETQYF
NA	TRBJ1-4	TRBV2	13	CARGRGPNEKLFF
NA	TRBJ2-2	TRBV10-3	15	CATAAGRENTGELFF
NA	TRBJ1-1	TRBV10-1	13	CASSPRGPSEAFF
NA	TRBJ2-3	TRBV27	14	CASSFSRLQDTQYF
NA	TRBJ1-2	TRBV4-2	16	CASSQDWEARTYGYTF
TRBD1	TRBJ2-1	TRBV4-1	14	CASSQVDRVDEQFF